This T cell receptor beta chain stems from a study of long-term antiretroviral therapy in people with HIV. This clone rates as medium-sized. Germline V gene data show CDR1 as SGHRS and CDR2 as YFSETQ. The length of the CDR3 is 14 residues. V was cut by 0 bases and J by 1 base, with 8 bases left in between. Survey level was the resolution at which the v3.0 immunoSEQ assay ran. TCRdb keeps only in-frame clones here, not all; method: immunoSEQ multiplex PCR. The sample has some 17,000 clones, 60% to 80% seen once. The sample consisted of unsorted PBMCs, taken about 2.1 years before starting antiretroviral therapy. This chain connects TRBV5-1 to TRBJ2-7; D remains unclear. The sequence was obtained from a man between 25 and 39 years old with HIV. The chain's CDR3 is CASSLVYPSYEQYF. CDR3 nucleotide sequence: TGCGCCAGCAGCTTGGTCTACCCGTCCTACGAGCAGTACTTC.